The present T cell receptor beta chain was sequenced within a study of CXCR3-negative and CXCR3-positive naive CD8 T cells. Study-wide results and caveats: The TRB CDR3s that CXCR3-positive naive cells carried were more hydrophobic than those of CXCR3-negative naive cells.

Germline values: CDR1 LGHDT, CDR2 YNNKEL (reference sequence). CDR3 length: 17 amino acids. The libraries of TRB cDNA were constructed through 5' RACE using UMI labels. TCRdb reprocessed the 5' RACE reads, with one entry per CDR3 protein and no DNA. The table lists tens of thousands of distinct CDR3 sequences. In regard to this clonotype: The target antigen is unknown.

The gene calls are TRBV3-1 and TRBJ2-5; TCRdb names TRBD1, which stays unverified in the absence of DNA. The source of this sequence is a human donor in good health. Some clones in this sample may be carry-over from other donors' samples. Input material: naive CXCR3+ CD8+ T cells from blood. As for subset: CD45RO-CCR7+CD27+CD95- naive CD8+ T cells expressing CXCR3 (TNR3+). CDR3 residues: CASSYHLTGAYGETQYF.